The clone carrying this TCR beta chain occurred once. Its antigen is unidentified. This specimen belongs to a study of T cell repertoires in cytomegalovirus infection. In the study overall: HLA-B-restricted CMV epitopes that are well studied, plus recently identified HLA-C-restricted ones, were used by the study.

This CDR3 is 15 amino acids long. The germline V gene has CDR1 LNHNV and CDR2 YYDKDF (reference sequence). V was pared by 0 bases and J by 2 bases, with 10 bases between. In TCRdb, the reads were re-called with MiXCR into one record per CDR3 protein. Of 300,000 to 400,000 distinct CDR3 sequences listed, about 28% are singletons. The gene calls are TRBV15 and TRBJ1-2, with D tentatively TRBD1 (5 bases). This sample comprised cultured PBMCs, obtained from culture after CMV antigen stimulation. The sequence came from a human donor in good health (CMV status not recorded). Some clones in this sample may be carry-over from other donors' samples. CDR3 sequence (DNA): TGTGCCACCAGCAGAGATAGGGGCACCAACTATGGCTACACCTTC. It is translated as CATSRDRGTNYGYTF.